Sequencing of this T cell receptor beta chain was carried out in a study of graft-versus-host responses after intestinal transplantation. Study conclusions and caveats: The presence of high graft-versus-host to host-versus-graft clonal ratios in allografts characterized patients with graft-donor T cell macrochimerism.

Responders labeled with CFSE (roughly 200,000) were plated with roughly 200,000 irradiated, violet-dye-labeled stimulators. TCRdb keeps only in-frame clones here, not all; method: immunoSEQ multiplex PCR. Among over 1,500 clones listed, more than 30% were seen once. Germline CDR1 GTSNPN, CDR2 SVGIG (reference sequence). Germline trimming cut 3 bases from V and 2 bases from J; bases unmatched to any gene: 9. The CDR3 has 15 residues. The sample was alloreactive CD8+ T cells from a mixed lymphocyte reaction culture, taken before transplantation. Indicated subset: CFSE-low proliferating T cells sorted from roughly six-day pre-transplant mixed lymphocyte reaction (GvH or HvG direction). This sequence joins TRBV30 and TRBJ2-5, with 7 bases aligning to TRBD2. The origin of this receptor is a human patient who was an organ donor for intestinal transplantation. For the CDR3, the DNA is TGTGCCTGGAGCGAAAAACCGGGACTACAAGAGACCCAGTACTTC. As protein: CAWSEKPGLQETQYF.